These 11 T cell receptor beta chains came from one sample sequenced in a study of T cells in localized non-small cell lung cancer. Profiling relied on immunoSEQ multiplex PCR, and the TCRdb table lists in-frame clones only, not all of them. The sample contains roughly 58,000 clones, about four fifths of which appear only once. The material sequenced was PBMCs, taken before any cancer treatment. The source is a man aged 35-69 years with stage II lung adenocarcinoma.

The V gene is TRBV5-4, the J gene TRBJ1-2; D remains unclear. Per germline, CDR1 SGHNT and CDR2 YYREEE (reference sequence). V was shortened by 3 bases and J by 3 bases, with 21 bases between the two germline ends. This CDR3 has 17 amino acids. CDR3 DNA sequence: TGTGCCAGCAGCTCGTCCGTGGACGGACCGAACGACTATGGCTACACCTTC. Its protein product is CASSSSVDGPNDYGYTF. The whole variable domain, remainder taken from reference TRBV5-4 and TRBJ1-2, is ETGVTQSPTHLIKTRGQQVTLRCSSQSGHNTVSWYQQALGQGPQFIFQYYREEENGRGNFPPRFSGLQFPNYSSELNVNALELDDSALYLCASSSSVDGPNDYGYTFGSGTRLTVV.

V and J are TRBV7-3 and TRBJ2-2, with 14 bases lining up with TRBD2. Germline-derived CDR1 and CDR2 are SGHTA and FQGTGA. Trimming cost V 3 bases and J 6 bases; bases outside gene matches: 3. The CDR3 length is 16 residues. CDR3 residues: CASSLGTSGSPGELFF. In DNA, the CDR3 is TGTGCCAGCAGCTTGGGGACTAGCGGGAGCCCCGGGGAGCTGTTTTTT.

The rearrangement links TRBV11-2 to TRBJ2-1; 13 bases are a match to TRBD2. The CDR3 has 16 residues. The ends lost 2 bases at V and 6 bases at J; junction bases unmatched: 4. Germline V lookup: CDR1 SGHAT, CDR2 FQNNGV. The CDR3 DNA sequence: TGTGCCAGCAGCTTACGGACTAGCGGGGGCCCCAATGAGCAGTTCTTC. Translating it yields CASSLRTSGGPNEQFF.

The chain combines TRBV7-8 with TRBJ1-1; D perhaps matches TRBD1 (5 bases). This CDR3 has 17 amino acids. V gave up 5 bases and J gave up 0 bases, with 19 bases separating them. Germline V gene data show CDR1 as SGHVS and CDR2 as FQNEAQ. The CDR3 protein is CASSQQKGLKMNTEAFF. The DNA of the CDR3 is TGTGCCAGCAGCCAGCAAAAGGGACTTAAGATGAACACTGAAGCTTTCTTT. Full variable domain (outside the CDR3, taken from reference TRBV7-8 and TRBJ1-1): GAGVSQSPRYKVAKRGQDVALRCDPISGHVSLFWYQQALGQGPEFLTYFQNEAQLDKSGLPSDRFFAERPEGSVSTLKIQRTQQEDSAVYLCASSQQKGLKMNTEAFFGQGTRLTVV.

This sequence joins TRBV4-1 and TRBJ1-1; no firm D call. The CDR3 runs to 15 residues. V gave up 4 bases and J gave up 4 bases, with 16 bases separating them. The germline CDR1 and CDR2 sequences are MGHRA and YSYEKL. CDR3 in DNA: TGCGCCAGCAGCCCCTTCCTAACAGCGGGCACTGAAGCTTTCTTT. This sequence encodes CASSPFLTAGTEAFF.

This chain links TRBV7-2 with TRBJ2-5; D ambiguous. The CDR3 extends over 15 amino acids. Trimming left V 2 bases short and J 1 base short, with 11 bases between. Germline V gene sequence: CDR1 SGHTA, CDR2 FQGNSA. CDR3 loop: CASSLRVGPQETQYF. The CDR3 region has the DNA TGTGCCAGCAGCTTAAGAGTAGGGCCCCAAGAGACCCAGTACTTC.

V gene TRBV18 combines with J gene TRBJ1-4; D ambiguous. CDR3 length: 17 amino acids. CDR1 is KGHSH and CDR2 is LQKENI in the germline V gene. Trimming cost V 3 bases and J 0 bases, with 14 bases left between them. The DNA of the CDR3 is TGTGCCAGCTCACCCCGCGCGTCCGGTGCAACTAATGAAAAACTGTTTTTT. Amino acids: CASSPRASGATNEKLFF.

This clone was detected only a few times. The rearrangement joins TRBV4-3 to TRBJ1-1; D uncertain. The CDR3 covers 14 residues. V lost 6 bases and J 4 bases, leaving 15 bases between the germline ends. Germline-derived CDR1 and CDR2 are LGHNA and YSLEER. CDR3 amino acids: CASRDGRAGTEAFF. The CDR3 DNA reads TGCGCCAGCAGGGACGGGAGGGCGGGCACTGAAGCTTTCTTT.

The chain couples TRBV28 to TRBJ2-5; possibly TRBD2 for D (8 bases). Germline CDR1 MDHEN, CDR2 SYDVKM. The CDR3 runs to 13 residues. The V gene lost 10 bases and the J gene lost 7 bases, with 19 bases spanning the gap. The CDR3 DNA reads TGTGCCACCCGGCGGGAGGCAGGGGGGACCCAGTACTTC. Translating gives CATRREAGGTQYF.

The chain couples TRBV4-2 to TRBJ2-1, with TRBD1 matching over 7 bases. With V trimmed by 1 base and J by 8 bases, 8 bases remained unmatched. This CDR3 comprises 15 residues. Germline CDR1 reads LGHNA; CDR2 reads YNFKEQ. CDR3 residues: CASSQGRGLGDEQFF. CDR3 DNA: TGTGCCAGCAGCCAAGGAAGGGGGCTAGGGGATGAGCAGTTCTTC.

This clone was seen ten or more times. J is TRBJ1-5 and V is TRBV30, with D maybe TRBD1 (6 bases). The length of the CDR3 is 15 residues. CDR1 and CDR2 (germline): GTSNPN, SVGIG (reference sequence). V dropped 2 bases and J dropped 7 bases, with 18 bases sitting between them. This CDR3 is CAWSKGDTRGQPQHF. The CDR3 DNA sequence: TGTGCCTGGAGTAAAGGGGACACCCGGGGGCAGCCCCAGCATTTT.